Presented here are 16 T cell receptor beta chains from one specimen sequenced in a study of T cells in Graves' hyperthyroidism and ophthalmopathy. RNA transcripts yielded amplified TCR beta CDR3 regions. When the TCR CDR3 underwent first-round RT-PCR, the HTBI primer set was used. TCRdb reanalysed the multiplex PCR reads using MiXCR and keeps one entry per CDR3 protein. The table has 560,000 or so distinct CDR3 sequences, 20% seen once. Sequenced sample: blood. The receptors shown here come from a man aged 35-49 years with Graves' ophthalmopathy.

The chain has TRBV5-1 and TRBJ1-4; TRBD1 agrees at 9 bases. The CDR3 consists of 14 residues. V gave up 4 bases and J gave up 6 bases; unmatched junction bases: 4. Germline-derived CDR1 and CDR2 are SGHRS and YFSETQ. The CDR3 coding sequence is TGCGCCAGCAGCATCACAGGGGGCGATGAAAAACTGTTTTTT. Translated: CASSITGGDEKLFF.

This rearrangement joins TRBV6-2 or TRBV6-3 to TRBJ2-1; 13 bases are a match to TRBD2. CDR3 size: 16 residues. From germline, CDR1 is MNHEY and CDR2 SVGEGT. V shed 3 bases and J 7 bases; nucleotides not matched to a gene: 6. CDR3 DNA sequence: TGTGCCAGCAGTTATTCCCGGACTAGCGGGGGAAATGAGCAGTTCTTC. Amino acids: CASSYSRTSGGNEQFF.

The table lists this clonotype with many counts. This rearrangement joins TRBV4-2 to TRBJ2-5; TRBD1 or TRBD2 may be the D gene (6 bases each). Germline V gene data show CDR1 as LGHNA and CDR2 as YNFKEQ. This CDR3 is 16 amino acids long. Deletions cut 1 base from V and 3 bases from J, with 15 bases between. The CDR3: CASSQGGAGREETQYF. The CDR3 bases are TGTGCCAGCAGCCAAGGGGGGGCTGGACGGGAAGAGACCCAGTACTTC.

The chain has TRBV19 and TRBJ1-5; 9 nucleotides line up with TRBD1. In germline, CDR1 is LNHDA, CDR2 SQIVND (reference sequence). This CDR3 comprises 16 residues. V dropped 5 bases and J dropped 2; count of bases not matched to a gene: 7. CDR3 amino acids: CASSPRTGARNQPQHF. CDR3 coding DNA: TGTGCCAGTAGTCCTCGGACAGGGGCTCGCAATCAGCCCCAGCATTTT.

Details on this clonotype: A junction end diverges from the germline sequence, so it may reflect a read error. CDR3 DNA sequence: TGCGCCAGCAGCCAAGTGAGGGCGGCCACTGAAGCTTTCTTT. Its translation: CASSQVRAATEAFF. The chain couples TRBV7-2 to TRBJ1-1, with no clear D. This CDR3 is 14 amino acids long. Germline V gene data show CDR1 as SGHTA and CDR2 as FQGNSA.

This sequence joins TRBV28 and TRBJ1-4; D is ambiguous. CDR3 size: 16 residues. Germline V CDR1 and CDR2: MDHEN, SYDVKM. V was pared by 7 bases and J by 6 bases, with 21 bases between. The DNA of the CDR3 is TGTGCCAGCACTCTCGGTGTCCGCGTGCGAGATGAAAAACTGTTTTTT. This sequence encodes CASTLGVRVRDEKLFF.

This clonotype showed up many times. The gene calls are TRBV4-1 and TRBJ2-7, with 10 bases lining up with TRBD2. V trimming: 5 bases; J trimming: 0 bases; junction bases outside the gene matches: 13. The CDR3 extends over 18 amino acids. Germline CDR1 and CDR2: MGHRA and YSYEKL. CDR3 region: CASSYSPRTSGNSYEQYF. The CDR3 coding sequence is TGCGCCAGCAGCTACTCCCCTCGGACTAGCGGTAACTCCTACGAGCAGTACTTC.

A single count supports this clonotype. The rearrangement links TRBV11-3 to TRBJ2-7, with 7 nucleotides matching TRBD1. The CDR3 is made up of 16 amino acids. Germline V CDR1 and CDR2: SGHNT, YENEEA. Germline trimming cut 5 bases from V and 3 bases from J; bases unmatched to any gene: 13. The CDR3 nucleotides are TGTGCCAGCAGCCTCCGAGCCGGGACAGCCCTCTACGAGCAGTACTTC. It encodes CASSLRAGTALYEQYF.

The CDR3 region has the DNA TGTGCCAGCACCAAAGGAGGACGGGGTAGAGAAAAACTGTTTTTT. Translating gives CASTKGGRGREKLFF. The chain carries TRBV28 and TRBJ1-4; unclear D gene. Germline-derived CDR1 and CDR2 are MDHEN and SYDVKM. Trimming left V 7 bases short and J 8 bases short, with 20 bases between. The CDR3 length is 15 residues. Looking up the rest from reference TRBV28 and TRBJ1-4 gives the full variable domain: DVKVTQSSRYLVKRTGEKVFLECVQDMDHENMFWYRQDPGLGLRLIYFSYDVKMKEKGDIPEGYSVSREKKERFSLILESASTNQTSMYLCASTKGGRGREKLFFGSGTQLSVL.

V and J are TRBV19 and TRBJ2-1; 8 bases are a match to TRBD1. V lost 8 bases to trimming and J lost 8 bases; unmatched junction nucleotides: 2. This CDR3 has 11 residues. Germline CDR1 reads LNHDA; CDR2 reads SQIVND (reference sequence). CDR3 region: CASWTGHEQFF. In DNA form, the CDR3 reads TGTGCCAGTTGGACAGGGCATGAGCAGTTCTTC.

In its sample, this clonotype was seen a few times. The chain employs TRBV6-1 and TRBJ2-5, with a possible D match to TRBD1 (5 bases). The CDR3 extends over 13 amino acids. V lost 5 bases and J lost 5, with 12 bases in between. Germline V gene lookup returns CDR1 MNHNS and CDR2 SASEGT. The CDR3: CASSTDIRETQYF. DNA for the CDR3: TGTGCCAGCAGTACGGACATTAGGGAGACCCAGTACTTC.

This clonotype turned up a few times. The chain links TRBV19 to TRBJ1-5, with D unclear. Deletions cut 5 bases from V and 4 bases from J, with 21 bases between. The CDR3 is made up of 17 amino acids. CDR1 and CDR2 (germline): LNHDA, SQIVND (reference sequence). The DNA for the CDR3 is TGTGCCAGTAGTGTCGGTTGGCAAGCCGATGGAAATCAGCCCCAGCATTTT. Its translation is CASSVGWQADGNQPQHF.

This clonotype was seen ten or more times. The chain recombines TRBV2 with TRBJ2-7, with 9 bases matching TRBD2. Germline trimming cut 7 bases from V and 4 bases from J; bases unmatched to any gene: 11. Germline V gives CDR1 SNHLY, CDR2 FYNNEI. This CDR3 contains 15 residues. The CDR3 bases are TGTGCCAGCAATCAATTGCGGGGGGGCGCGTACGAGCAGTACTTC. This encodes CASNQLRGGAYEQYF.

J is TRBJ1-4 and V is TRBV15, with 7 bases identical to TRBD1. Germline V gives CDR1 LNHNV, CDR2 YYDKDF (reference sequence). This CDR3 is 17 amino acids long. With 1 base clipped from V and 3 bases from J, the junction kept 8 bases outside the gene matches. CDR3 bases: TGTGCCACCAGCAGAGGGGGAGTGCAGGGGGCTAATGAAAAACTGTTTTTT. Amino acid sequence: CATSRGGVQGANEKLFF.

In the case of this clonotype: A junction end diverges from the germline sequence, so it may reflect a read error. The chain uses TRBV5-1 and TRBJ2-6; possible D gene TRBD1, 5 bases. The V gene's germline CDR1 is SGHRS and CDR2 YFSETQ. The CDR3 spans 20 residues. CDR3 residues: CASSLGSAGRLLSGANVLTF. The CDR3 DNA sequence: TGTGCCAGCAGCTTGGGTTCTGCAGGGCGCCTCCTCTCTGGGGCCAACGTCCTGACTTTC.

Comments on this clonotype: A clone one base away is much larger, so this may be a read error. The chain has TRBV6-5 and TRBJ1-5; D is perhaps TRBD1 (5 bases). Germline V CDR1 and CDR2: MNHEY, SVGAGI. The CDR3 has 14 residues. CDR3 amino acids: CAGSYSGGDQPQHF. CDR3 nucleotides: TGTGCCGGCAGTTACTCGGGGGGTGATCAGCCCCAGCATTTT.